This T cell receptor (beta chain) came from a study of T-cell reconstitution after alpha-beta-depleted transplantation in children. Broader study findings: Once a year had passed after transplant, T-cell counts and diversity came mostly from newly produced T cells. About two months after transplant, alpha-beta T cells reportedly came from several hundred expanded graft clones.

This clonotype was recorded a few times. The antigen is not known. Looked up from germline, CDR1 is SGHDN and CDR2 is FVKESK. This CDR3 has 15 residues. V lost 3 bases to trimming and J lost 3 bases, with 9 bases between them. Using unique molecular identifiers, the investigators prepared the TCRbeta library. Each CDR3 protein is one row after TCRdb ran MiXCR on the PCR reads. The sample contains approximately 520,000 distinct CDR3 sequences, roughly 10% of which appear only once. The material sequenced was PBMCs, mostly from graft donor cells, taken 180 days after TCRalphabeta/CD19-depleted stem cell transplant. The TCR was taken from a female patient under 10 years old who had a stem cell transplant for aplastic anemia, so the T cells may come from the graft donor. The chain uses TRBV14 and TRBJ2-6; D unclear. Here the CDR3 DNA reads TGTGCCAGCAGCCAGGCCTTTCTTGGGGCCAACGTCCTGACTTTC. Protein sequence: CASSQAFLGANVLTF.